Listed below are T cell receptor beta chains from one sample, sequenced in a study of beta chain features in type 1 diabetes. The table came from immunoSEQ multiplex PCR; TCRdb's copy has only in-frame clones and leaves some out. The data hold tens of thousands of clones, with about 64% observed a single time. Sequenced material: stem cell memory CD4+ T cells from blood. All receptors come from a woman in her 30s with type 1 diabetes. Each CDR3 is given with its conserved first and last residue. The order of the fields is D gene, J gene, clone size, CDR3 length, V gene, CDR3 DNA, CDR3 protein. A D gene is named only where the DNA matches it firmly. Not every row has a clone size; where given, it reads once, few, many or a size class.

.,TRBJ2-7,.,15,TRBV7-3,TGTGCCAGCAGCCCGAAGCCGGGGGATACCTACGAGCAGTACTTC,CASSPKPGDTYEQYF
.,TRBJ1-2,.,13,TRBV7-9,TGTGCCAGCTCCCCCCGGGGGAACTATGGCTACACCTTC,CASSPRGNYGYTF
.,TRBJ1-2,.,16,TRBV2,TGTGCCAGCGGACGGAGGCAGCCCGAGGAGCACTATGGCTACACCTTC,CASGRRQPEEHYGYTF
TRBD2,TRBJ2-1,.,14,TRBV30,TGTGCCTGGGATAGCGGGAGAGGCTACAATGAGCAGTTCTTC,CAWDSGRGYNEQFF
.,TRBJ1-2,.,14,TRBV18,TGTGCCAGCTCACCACCGGGACACCCCTATGGCTACACCTTC,CASSPPGHPYGYTF
TRBD2,TRBJ2-3,few,15,TRBV6-5,TGTGCCAGCAGTTACGGGACTAGTCGCACAGATACGCAGTATTTT,CASSYGTSRTDTQYF
.,TRBJ2-6,once,15,TRBV5-4,TGTGCCAGCAGCTTGGTCGGCTCTGGGGCCAACGTCCTGACTTTC,CASSLVGSGANVLTF
.,TRBJ2-5,.,13,TRBV29-1,TGCAGCGTTGACGGGGTGAATGGGGAGACCCAGTACTTC,CSVDGVNGETQYF
TRBD2,TRBJ2-5,few,15,TRBV5-4,TGTGCCAGCAGCCTGAATAGCGGGAGACAAGAGACCCAGTACTTC,CASSLNSGRQETQYF
.,TRBJ1-2,.,13,TRBV5-4,TGTGCCAGCAGTCTCGGGGGGGGCGAAGGCTACACCTTC,CASSLGGGEGYTF
.,TRBJ2-7,.,15,TRBV5-1,TGCGCCAGCAGCTTGGGGGGCAGTATCTCCTACGAGCAGTACTTC,CASSLGGSISYEQYF
TRBD2,TRBJ2-5,.,17,TRBV5-1,TGCGCCAGCAGCGAGGGACTAGCGGAGCCCCGGGGAGAGACCCAGTACTTC,CASSEGLAEPRGETQYF
TRBD2,TRBJ2-5,.,16,TRBV18,TGTGCCAGCTCACGGGCTAGCGGGAGGGCCGGGGAGACCCAGTACTTC,CASSRASGRAGETQYF
TRBD1,TRBJ1-1,few,15,TRBV29-1,TGCAGCGTTGAAAGGGACAGGGCAGCAGGCACTGAAGCTTTCTTT,CSVERDRAAGTEAFF
TRBD1,TRBJ2-7,.,15,TRBV18,TGTGCCAGCTCACCAGCGGACAGGAACTCCTACGAGCAGTACTTC,CASSPADRNSYEQYF
TRBD1,TRBJ2-2,.,15,TRBV18,TGTGCCAGCTCACCGGGACAGGGGACGTTGGGGGAGCTGTTTTTT,CASSPGQGTLGELFF
.,TRBJ2-7,.,15,TRBV7-9,TGTGCCAGCAGCTCCCCTCTGACCGGGACCTACGAGCAGTACTTC,CASSSPLTGTYEQYF
TRBD2,TRBJ2-7,.,15,TRBV6-5,TGTGCCAGCAGTTACTCAGGTCTAGCGGTCTACGAGCAGTACTTC,CASSYSGLAVYEQYF
.,TRBJ1-1,.,15,TRBV4-1,TGCGCCAGCAGCCAAGGCCACAGTGGAAACACTGAAGCTTTCTTT,CASSQGHSGNTEAFF
.,TRBJ1-4,.,16,TRBV30,TGTGCCTGGAGTGTACCGTCCGGGAGGGCACGCGAAAAACTGTTTTTT,CAWSVPSGRAREKLFF
.,TRBJ1-4,.,16,TRBV7-9,TGTGCCAGCAGCTTAGCGGTACTAGGCGGACTCGGGATGTCCATTTTT,CASSLAVLGGLGMSIF
.,TRBJ1-2,few,13,TRBV13,TGTGCCAGCAGCTTAGCGGGGTCCCATGGCTACACCTTC,CASSLAGSHGYTF
.,TRBJ1-2,.,15,TRBV5-4,TGTGCCAGCAGCCGGGTAGGGGAAGCTAACTATGGCTACACCTTC,CASSRVGEANYGYTF
.,TRBJ1-1,few,15,TRBV28,TGTGCCAGCAGTTTATCGGTCCCGGGACATGGTGAAGCTTTCTTT,CASSLSVPGHGEAFF
.,TRBJ2-3,.,14,TRBV6-7,TGTGCCAGCAGCCGTCCCCCAGGGCCAGATACGCAGTATTTT,CASSRPPGPDTQYF
.,TRBJ2-7,few,15,TRBV21-1,TGTGCCAGCAGCACCTACGGCGCTAGCTCCTACGAGCAGTACTTC,CASSTYGASSYEQYF
.,TRBJ2-7,.,11,TRBV2,TGTGCCAGCAGTGCCCTAGCGTCGCAGTACTTC,CASSALASQYF
.,TRBJ2-6,.,14,TRBV2,TGTGCCAGTGTGGGGGCGGCTGGGGCCAACGTCCTGACTTTC,CASVGAAGANVLTF
.,TRBJ1-1,.,16,TRBV4-2,TGTGCCAGCAGCCAAGGGGTGGCAGGGTCAAGCACTGAAGCTTTCTTT,CASSQGVAGSSTEAFF
TRBD2,TRBJ2-3,.,16,TRBV6-1,TGTGCCAGCAGTGCGCGACTAGCGGGGCTCACAGATACGCAGTATTTT,CASSARLAGLTDTQYF
TRBD2,TRBJ2-3,.,16,TRBV18,TGTGCCAGCTCACCACCTGGCGGGAGGCTCACAGATACGCAGTATTTT,CASSPPGGRLTDTQYF
.,TRBJ1-3,few,17,TRBV7-2,TGTGCCAGCAGCTTAAATACGGGAGCAGGCCCAGGAAACACCATATATTTT,CASSLNTGAGPGNTIYF
TRBD2,TRBJ2-1,.,16,TRBV29-1,TGCAGCGTTGCAGGGACTAGCGGGGGATCTTCGAATGAGCAGTTCTTC,CSVAGTSGGSSNEQFF
.,TRBJ1-1,.,12,TRBV30,TGTGCCTGGAGTCCGGTAAACACTGAAGCTTTCTTT,CAWSPVNTEAFF
TRBD2,TRBJ2-5,.,16,TRBV7-8,TGTGCCAGCAGCTGGGGGTTGACTAGCGGGACAGAGACCCAGTACTTC,CASSWGLTSGTETQYF
.,TRBJ1-1,.,14,TRBV12-5,TGTGCTAGTGGTTTGGCAGGGATCTACACTGAAGCTTTCTTT,CASGLAGIYTEAFF
TRBD2,TRBJ2-7,.,14,TRBV7-8,TGTGCCAGCAGCAAGACTAGCGGGACCTACGAGCAGTACTTC,CASSKTSGTYEQYF
TRBD1,TRBJ2-7,once,16,TRBV6-6,TGTGCCAGCAGCCTCGGGACAGCCAAATCATCCTACGAGCAGTACTTC,CASSLGTAKSSYEQYF
.,TRBJ1-1,few,13,TRBV18,TGTGCCAGCTCGCAATCTGAGGACACTGAAGCTTTCTTT,CASSQSEDTEAFF
TRBD2,TRBJ2-1,.,16,TRBV6-1,TGTGCCAGCAGTGAAGCTCCTAGCGGGGGCCAAAATGAGCAGTTCTTC,CASSEAPSGGQNEQFF